These T cell receptor beta chains were read from a single sample in a study of a mutant IDH1 vaccine in newly diagnosed glioma. Their antigen targets remain unknown. This table comes from immunoSEQ multiplex PCR, and its TCRdb copy is limited to in-frame clones, with some not included. The sample lists approximately 44,000 clones; more than 85% were seen once. Source: PBMCs, taken from a glioma patient whose treatment included an IDH1 peptide vaccine. Receptors originate from a man aged 50 to 60 with glioma. The conserved cysteine and the conserved F or W are not part of the CDR3 here. Fields, in order: J gene, CDR3 length, clone size, V gene, CDR3 protein. Expanded clones get a size class; other rows say once, few or many, or leave the size out.

TRBJ2-2 13 - TRBV19 ASSQLAGGTGELF
TRBJ2-7 11 - TRBV4-1 ASSPKVLYEQY
TRBJ2-7 12 - TRBV28 ASSPPGGGVEQY
TRBJ2-5 12 - TRBV4-1 ASSQEGGQETQY
TRBJ2-3 14 - TRBV7-2 ASSLVGARNTDTQY
TRBJ2-2 15 - TRBV27 ASSFSRGLRNTGELF
TRBJ1-5 11 - TRBV6-6 ASQRVGNQPQH
TRBJ2-7 14 - TRBV28 ASSPDHRQDDYEQY
TRBJ1-1 10 - TRBV28 ASSLSGGEAF
TRBJ2-5 11 - TRBV5-8 ASSLEDEETQY
TRBJ1-5 16 - TRBV15 ATSKGQGAVTSNQPQH
TRBJ1-2 14 - TRBV6-6 ASSPRSISSNYGYT
TRBJ1-2 11 - TRBV7-2 ASSPTGPYGYT
TRBJ1-2 13 - TRBV19 ASRPAGGIGYGYT
TRBJ1-1 11 - TRBV13 ASSWTGLTEAF
TRBJ2-7 12 - TRBV10-3 ATSWGQEVYEQY
TRBJ1-2 13 - TRBV5-1 ASAWGSLELGGYT
TRBJ1-6 13 - TRBV5-6 ASSSRQGGKSPLH
TRBJ2-5 12 - TRBV30 AWSPGQLQETQY
TRBJ1-2 13 - TRBV6-1 ASMDGFGPSYGYT
TRBJ2-1 12 - TRBV7-9 ASSSPRQDNEQF
TRBJ2-7 9 - TRBV5-3 ARIRWGIKY
TRBJ1-2 13 - TRBV4-1 ASSQDMVRGLGYT
TRBJ1-4 13 - TRBV25-1 ASSEPLPGKEKLF
TRBJ2-3 11 - TRBV19 ASTGADGDTQY
TRBJ2-1 13 - TRBV11-3 ASSSDLGGANEQF
TRBJ1-2 10 - TRBV6-6 ASSSDPDGYT
TRBJ1-2 14 - TRBV19 ASTPTRGGRSYGYT
TRBJ2-2 15 - TRBV2 ASTETGVDINTGELF
TRBJ1-5 11 - TRBV28 ASSLISNQPQH
TRBJ2-2 12 - TRBV19 ASSKAGNTGELF
TRBJ2-2 13 - TRBV12-5 ASGLVGGPTGELF
TRBJ2-7 10 - TRBV6-1 ASSPLLYEQY
TRBJ2-1 12 - TRBV4-3 ASSRTGLGSEQF
TRBJ2-3 12 - TRBV7-6 ASSQGQVEDTQY
TRBJ1-4 12 - TRBV4-3 ASATGTTNEKLF
TRBJ1-2 13 - TRBV5-6 ASSWGQGAPYGYT
TRBJ1-6 13 - TRBV5-6 ASSWGSLQDSPLH
TRBJ1-2 15 - TRBV7-9 ASSRVVGGASTYGYT
TRBJ2-2 14 - TRBV7-6 ASSLTHRGQGGELF
TRBJ2-6 12 - TRBV5-1 ASSLTGTVNVLT
TRBJ2-1 14 - TRBV5-1 ASSLNPGISQGEQF
TRBJ1-6 13 - TRBV7-2 ASSRQGAYNSPLH
TRBJ1-5 12 - TRBV30 AWGPPLGNQPQH
TRBJ1-2 11 - TRBV10-1 ASSESGRDGYT
TRBJ2-4 15 few TRBV27 ASSLYLGYESKNIQY
TRBJ2-3 11 - TRBV18 ASSPRRQGGQY
TRBJ1-5 14 - TRBV19 ASDTRKDSFNQPQH
TRBJ2-3 12 - TRBV9 ASSVGGRVDTQY
TRBJ2-3 10 once TRBV5-6 ASSRITDTQY
TRBJ1-2 11 few TRBV30 AWSVVPDYGYT
TRBJ1-1 9 - TRBV5-1 ASSDSTEAF
TRBJ2-5 13 - TRBV30 AWSRGGSRSETQY
TRBJ1-2 13 - TRBV9 ASSDPYFRESGYT
TRBJ2-1 12 - TRBV6-1 ASSEEGTYNEQF
TRBJ1-4 13 - TRBV5-1 ASSSQGGSNEKLF
TRBJ2-7 12 - TRBV5-6 ASSYRDFSYEQY
TRBJ1-2 12 - TRBV5-1 ASSPQVANYGYT
TRBJ2-5 11 - TRBV7-2 ASSPGPQQTQY
TRBJ1-1 9 - TRBV2 ASSELWGAF